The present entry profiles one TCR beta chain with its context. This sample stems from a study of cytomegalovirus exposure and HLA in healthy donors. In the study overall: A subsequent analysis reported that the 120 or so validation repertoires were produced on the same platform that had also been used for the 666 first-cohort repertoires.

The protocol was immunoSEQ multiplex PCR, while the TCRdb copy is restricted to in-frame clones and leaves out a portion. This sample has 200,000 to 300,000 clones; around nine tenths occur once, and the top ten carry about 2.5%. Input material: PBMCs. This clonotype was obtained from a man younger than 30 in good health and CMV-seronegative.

CDR3 sequence reads: CASSYQSSTGDTQYF. CDR3 sequence (DNA): TGTGCCAGCAGTTATCAGAGTTCGACAGGGGATACGCAGTATTTT. The genes are TRBV6-6 and TRBJ2-3; TRBD1 agrees at 7 bases. The CDR3 has 15 residues. Trimming cost V 3 bases and J 6 bases; bases outside gene matches: 9. CDR1 and CDR2 from the germline V gene are MNHNY and SVGAGI (reference sequence).